A selection of T cell receptor beta chains follows, all from one sample in a study of T cells in localized non-small cell lung cancer. Measured with immunoSEQ multiplex PCR; TCRdb has only the in-frame clones, and not every one. The table records fewer than 4,500 clones, around 43% of them present only once. Sequences were derived from lung tumor tissue, sampled before any cancer treatment. The receptors here all came from a male donor aged 60 or older with stage I lung adenocarcinoma. Both conserved end residues are part of each CDR3. Fields, in order: D gene, clone size, V gene, J gene, CDR3 protein, CDR3 DNA. D genes are given only for firm matches. The listing skips clone size in some rows; elsewhere it reads once, few, many or a size class.

NA	medium-sized	TRBV19	TRBJ2-3	CASSITDTQYF	TGTGCCAGTAGTATAACAGATACGCAGTATTTT
TRBD2	NA	TRBV6-8	TRBJ2-3	CASSYLAGNSIDTQYF	TGTGCCAGCAGTTACCTAGCGGGAAATAGCATAGATACGCAGTATTTT
NA	few	TRBV25-1	TRBJ2-2	CASSGGIGNTGELFF	TGTGCCAGCAGTGGCGGGATCGGGAACACCGGGGAGCTGTTTTTT
NA	NA	TRBV6-8	TRBJ1-6	CASSLDWSSYNSPLHF	TGTGCCAGCAGTCTCGACTGGAGCTCCTATAATTCACCCCTCCACTTT
NA	NA	TRBV5-1	TRBJ1-1	CASSFNGRDTEAFF	TGCGCCAGCAGCTTTAACGGAAGAGACACTGAAGCTTTCTTT
NA	NA	TRBV11-3	TRBJ2-7	CASSLGLGHNYEQYF	TGTGCCAGCAGCTTAGGCTTAGGACATAACTACGAGCAGTACTTC
TRBD1	few	TRBV9	TRBJ1-4	CASSAGGRRNEKLFF	TGTGCCAGCAGCGCAGGGGGCCGAAGAAATGAAAAACTGTTTTTT
NA	few	TRBV11-3	TRBJ1-3	CASTGQSSGNTIYF	TGTGCCAGCACCGGACAAAGCTCTGGAAACACCATATATTTT
TRBD2	once	TRBV30	TRBJ2-7	CAWIASGAYEQYF	TGTGCCTGGATAGCTAGCGGAGCCTACGAGCAGTACTTC
NA	NA	TRBV19	TRBJ2-7	CARGRGRETYEQYF	TGTGCCAGGGGTCGGGGCAGGGAGACCTACGAGCAGTACTTC
NA	NA	TRBV29-1	TRBJ2-1	CSVGGLFNEQFF	TGCAGCGTTGGAGGTCTCTTCAATGAGCAGTTCTTC
NA	NA	TRBV12-2	TRBJ1-6	CASRFRRGQGGSPLHF	TGTGCAAGTCGCTTTAGAAGGGGTCAGGGGGGGTCACCCCTCCACTTT
NA	NA	TRBV4-1	TRBJ2-1	CASSQGWNEQFF	TGCGCCAGCAGCCAGGGGTGGAATGAGCAGTTCTTC
TRBD2	NA	TRBV28	TRBJ2-7	CASSRLSGRAYEQYF	TGTGCCAGCAGCCGCCTCAGCGGGAGGGCCTACGAGCAGTACTTC
NA	many	TRBV6-8	TRBJ1-2	CASSVQGGGYGYTF	TGTGCCAGCAGTGTTCAGGGAGGCGGCTATGGCTACACCTTC
TRBD2	NA	TRBV10-1	TRBJ2-3	CASSGTSGSGTQYF	TGCGCCAGCAGTGGAACTAGCGGGAGTGGTACGCAGTATTTT
TRBD1	medium-sized	TRBV9	TRBJ2-7	CASSPGQGLDEQYF	TGTGCCAGCAGCCCGGGACAGGGACTGGACGAGCAGTACTTC
TRBD2	NA	TRBV6-8	TRBJ2-2	CASSLSPGGLGTGELFF	TGTGCCAGCAGTTTATCCCCGGGAGGGCTTGGGACCGGGGAGCTGTTTTTT
NA	few	TRBV6-8	TRBJ2-7	CASSYFPPDINEQYF	TGTGCCAGCAGTTACTTTCCCCCGGACATCAACGAGCAGTACTTC
TRBD2	NA	TRBV11-3	TRBJ2-7	CASSVTSGGVSEQYF	TGTGCCAGCAGCGTTACTAGCGGGGGGGTATCCGAGCAGTACTTC
NA	NA	TRBV19	TRBJ1-5	CASYPTVGDYSNQPQHF	TGTGCCAGTTATCCGACTGTCGGCGACTATAGCAATCAGCCCCAGCATTTT
NA	NA	TRBV2	TRBJ2-3	CASNGVGTDTQYF	TGTGCCAGCAATGGCGTTGGCACAGATACGCAGTATTTT
NA	NA	TRBV6-8	TRBJ1-1	CASSGEMVNTEAFF	TGTGCCAGCAGTGGGGAAATGGTGAACACTGAAGCTTTCTTT
TRBD1	NA	TRBV19	TRBJ1-5	CASSRDRGRSNQPQHF	TGTGCCAGTAGCCGGGACAGGGGACGGAGCAATCAGCCCCAGCATTTT
NA	medium-sized	TRBV11-3	TRBJ2-1	CASSLEGQDYNEQFF	TGTGCCAGCAGCTTAGAGGGCCAGGATTACAATGAGCAGTTCTTC
TRBD2	NA	TRBV5-1	TRBJ2-3	CASSLASLAGTDTQYF	TGCGCCAGCAGCTTGGCCTCACTAGCGGGGACAGATACGCAGTATTTT
TRBD1	NA	TRBV5-1	TRBJ1-1	CASSSEGATNTEAFF	TGCGCCAGCAGCTCGGAGGGGGCCACGAACACTGAAGCTTTCTTT
NA	medium-sized	TRBV6-1	TRBJ2-7	CASSEANYEQYF	TGTGCCAGCAGTGAAGCTAACTACGAGCAGTACTTC
NA	NA	TRBV5-1	TRBJ2-5	CASSLGQAQETQYF	TGCGCCAGCAGCTTGGGACAGGCCCAAGAGACCCAGTACTTC
NA	NA	TRBV10-1	TRBJ2-1	CASSQLGPNEQFF	TGCGCCAGCAGCCAATTGGGTCCCAATGAGCAGTTCTTC
TRBD2	NA	TRBV30	TRBJ2-1	CAWTKKGLADNEQFF	TGTGCCTGGACGAAGAAGGGACTAGCGGACAATGAGCAGTTCTTC
NA	medium-sized	TRBV9	TRBJ1-6	CASSRDSDNSPLHF	TGTGCCAGCAGCCGTGACAGCGATAATTCACCCCTCCACTTT
NA	NA	TRBV19	TRBJ1-1	CASWRDPLNTEAFF	TGTGCCTCCTGGAGAGACCCCTTGAACACTGAAGCTTTCTTT
TRBD2	few	TRBV6-7	TRBJ2-1	CASSYPTAGVDNEQFF	TGTGCCAGCAGTTACCCCACAGCGGGGGTCGACAATGAGCAGTTCTTC
TRBD1	NA	TRBV6-8	TRBJ2-7	CASSYGGQGFDEQYF	TGTGCCAGCAGTTACGGCGGACAGGGTTTCGACGAGCAGTACTTC
NA	medium-sized	TRBV11-3	TRBJ2-1	CASSLIQGGIREQFF	TGTGCCAGCAGCTTAATACAGGGAGGTATACGGGAGCAGTTCTTC
NA	medium-sized	TRBV9	TRBJ1-5	CASSVDSSNQPQHF	TGTGCCAGCAGCGTAGACAGTAGCAATCAGCCCCAGCATTTT
TRBD1	NA	TRBV28	TRBJ2-7	CASRTPGQGKSEQYF	TGTGCCAGCAGAACGCCGGGACAGGGTAAATCCGAGCAGTACTTC
TRBD2	NA	TRBV9	TRBJ2-1	CASSVAGLAGGPFF	TGTGCCAGCAGCGTAGCCGGACTAGCGGGGGGGCCGTTCTTC
NA	few	TRBV28	TRBJ1-3	CASIRRSSGNTIYF	TGTGCCAGCATCCGCCGGAGCTCTGGAAACACCATATATTTT
NA	medium-sized	TRBV9	TRBJ1-1	CASSVGGIRTEAFF	TGTGCCAGCAGCGTAGGAGGGATCAGGACTGAAGCTTTCTTT
NA	NA	TRBV6-4	TRBJ2-7	CASSEALGAIYEQYF	TGTGCCAGCAGTGAAGCCCTGGGAGCGATCTACGAGCAGTACTTC
TRBD1	NA	TRBV28	TRBJ1-1	CASSSDRAVVTEAFF	TGTGCCAGCAGTTCGGACAGGGCAGTCGTCACTGAAGCTTTCTTT
TRBD1	few	TRBV19	TRBJ1-2	CASSYRGVTGYTF	TGTGCCAGTAGTTACAGGGGGGTGACCGGCTACACCTTC
NA	NA	TRBV19	TRBJ2-3	CASSISLGQPDTQYF	TGTGCCAGTAGTATTAGCTTAGGGCAGCCAGATACGCAGTATTTT
TRBD2	NA	TRBV18	TRBJ2-7	CASSPASWEGYEQYF	TGTGCCAGCTCACCGGCTTCTTGGGAGGGCTACGAGCAGTACTTC
NA	NA	TRBV6-8	TRBJ2-7	CASSVRGPWDEQYF	TGTGCCAGCAGTGTCCGAGGGCCGTGGGACGAGCAGTACTTC
NA	NA	TRBV19	TRBJ2-1	CASSIAGASDEQFF	TGTGCCAGTAGTATAGCGGGAGCCTCCGATGAGCAGTTCTTC
NA	NA	TRBV27	TRBJ2-3	CASSLGGGGTQYF	TGTGCCAGCAGTTTAGGAGGGGGAGGTACGCAGTATTTT